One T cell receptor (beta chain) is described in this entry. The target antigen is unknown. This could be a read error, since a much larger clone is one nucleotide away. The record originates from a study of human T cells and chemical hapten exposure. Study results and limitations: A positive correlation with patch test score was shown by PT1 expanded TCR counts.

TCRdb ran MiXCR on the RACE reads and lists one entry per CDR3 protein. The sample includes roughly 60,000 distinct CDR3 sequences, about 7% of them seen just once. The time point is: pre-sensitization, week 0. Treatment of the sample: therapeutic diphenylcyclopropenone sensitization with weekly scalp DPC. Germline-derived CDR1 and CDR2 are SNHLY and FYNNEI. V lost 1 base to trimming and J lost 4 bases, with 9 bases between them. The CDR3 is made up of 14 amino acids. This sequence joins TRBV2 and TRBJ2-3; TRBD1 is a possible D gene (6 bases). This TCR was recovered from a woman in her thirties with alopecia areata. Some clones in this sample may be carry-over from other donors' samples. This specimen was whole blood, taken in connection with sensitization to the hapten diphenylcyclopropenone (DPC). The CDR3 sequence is CASSEGRGPDTQYF. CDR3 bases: TGTGCCAGCAGTGAAGGCAGGGGCCCAGATACGCAGTATTTT.